The 28 T cell receptor beta chains given below trace back to one sample, sequenced in a study of blood T cell repertoires in COVID-19. Sequencing was performed with immunoSEQ multiplex PCR; in TCRdb, only in-frame clones are kept and a portion is missing. The sample contains hundreds of thousands of clones, around 80% of which appear only once. Sequenced sample: peripheral blood. The receptors stem from a woman of 80 years or more with acute or convalescent COVID-19.

The chain joins TRBV5-6 to TRBJ2-7; TRBD2 aligns across 8 bases. There are 17 residues in the CDR3. V was clipped by 4 bases and J by 2 bases; unmatched bases: 14. Germline CDR1 SGHDT, CDR2 YYEEEE. This chain's CDR3 is CASSADRFAGGPYEQYF. For the CDR3, the DNA is TGTGCCAGCAGCGCCGATCGGTTTGCGGGGGGTCCCTACGAGCAGTACTTC.

V and J are TRBV20-1 and TRBJ2-1; D is perhaps TRBD2 (5 bases). Trimming took off 3 bases at V and 2 bases at J, with 11 bases between the two ends. Germline V gives CDR1 DFQATT, CDR2 SNEGSKA (reference sequence). CDR3 length equals 14 residues. CDR3 nucleotide sequence: TGCAGTGCTAGTTCCCTAGCTACCTACAATGAGCAGTTCTTC. Translating it yields CSASSLATYNEQFF.

This sequence joins TRBV27 and TRBJ1-2; D is perhaps TRBD1 (6 bases). Per germline, CDR1 MNHEY and CDR2 SMNVEV (reference sequence). The CDR3 is 16 residues long. Trimming cost V 6 bases and J 4 bases, with 21 bases left between them. The CDR3 region is CASRRHTGSTSYGYTF. CDR3 nucleotides: TGTGCCAGCAGGCGACATACAGGGAGTACGAGCTATGGCTACACCTTC.

V is TRBV6-5 and J is TRBJ1-4; 7 bases map to TRBD1. The germline V gene has CDR1 MNHEY and CDR2 SVGAGI. V lost 2 bases to trimming and J lost 6 bases; unmatched junction nucleotides: 3. The CDR3 length is 14 residues. DNA of the CDR3: TGTGCCAGCAGTTACGACAGGGAAGATGAAAAACTGTTTTTT. Its protein is CASSYDREDEKLFF.

The genes are TRBV2 and TRBJ2-5, with D uncertain. This CDR3 region has 11 residues. Germline CDR1 is SNHLY and CDR2 is FYNNEI. V gave up 8 bases and J gave up 5 bases, with 9 bases separating them. The DNA of the CDR3 is TGTGCCAGCTTGGCCTGGGAGACCCAGTACTTC. Its protein is CASLAWETQYF.

The chain is built from TRBV19 and TRBJ2-2, with D perhaps TRBD2 (6 bases). CDR1 and CDR2 from the germline V gene are LNHDA and SQIVND (reference sequence). V was trimmed by 3 bases and J by 2 bases, leaving 10 bases between them. The CDR3 contains 15 residues. Written as DNA, the CDR3 is TGTGCCAGTAGTATTAGGGGACTCAACACCGGGGAGCTGTTTTTT. Residues: CASSIRGLNTGELFF. Using reference TRBV19 and TRBJ2-2 for the parts outside the CDR3, the full variable domain is DGGITQSPKYLFRKEGQNVTLSCEQNLNHDAMYWYRQDPGQGLRLIYYSQIVNDFQKGDIAEGYSVSREKKESFPLTVTSAQKNPTAFYLCASSIRGLNTGELFFGEGSRLTVL.

The rearrangement uses TRBV12-3 or TRBV12-4 and TRBJ2-1, with D possibly TRBD1 on 6 matching bases. The CDR3 consists of 13 residues. V lost 5 bases to trimming and J lost 9 bases, with 14 bases between them. The CDR3: CASSQTGNTEQFF. CDR3 nucleotide sequence: TGTGCCAGCAGTCAAACAGGGAACACTGAGCAGTTCTTC.

The chain is built from TRBV5-1 and TRBJ1-5, with TRBD1 as a possible D gene (5 bases). CDR1 is SGHRS and CDR2 is YFSETQ in the germline V gene. Trimming cost V 5 bases and J 5 bases, with 11 bases left between them. This CDR3 contains 13 residues. This CDR3 reads CASRGQLDQPQHF. DNA for the CDR3: TGCGCCAGCAGGGGGCAGCTTGATCAGCCCCAGCATTTT.

The rearrangement links TRBV11-2 to TRBJ2-3; perhaps TRBD2 as D (6 bases). The ends were cut back, 2 bases at V and 4 bases at J, with 13 bases in the middle. Germline assignment: CDR1 SGHAT and CDR2 FQNNGV. There are 15 residues in the CDR3. CDR3 DNA: TGTGCCAGCAGCTTATCTCCGGGGGACGCAGATACGCAGTATTTT. Its protein is CASSLSPGDADTQYF. Full variable domain (outside the CDR3, taken from reference TRBV11-2 and TRBJ2-3): EAGVAQSPRYKIIEKRQSVAFWCNPISGHATLYWYQQILGQGPKLLIQFQNNGVVDDSQLPKDRFSAERLKGVDSTLKIQPAKLEDSAVYLCASSLSPGDADTQYFGPGTRLTVL.

This sequence joins TRBV14 and TRBJ1-6; unclear D gene. The CDR3 contains 13 residues. V shed 2 bases and J shed 6 bases, with 5 bases lying between them. Germline V lookup: CDR1 SGHDN, CDR2 FVKESK. The CDR3 spells CASSQQINSPLHF. CDR3 nucleotides: TGTGCCAGCAGCCAACAGATTAATTCACCCCTCCACTTT.

V is TRBV7-2 and J is TRBJ2-1, with D possibly being TRBD2 (5 bases). The CDR3 covers 15 residues. V lost 0 bases, J lost 4 bases, and 10 bases lay in between. Germline lookup yields CDR1 SGHTA and CDR2 FQGNSA. The CDR3 DNA reads TGTGCCAGCAGCTTAGCGAGGCTAGCTTACAATGAGCAGTTCTTC. Residues: CASSLARLAYNEQFF.

This chain links TRBV5-1 with TRBJ2-3; TRBD1 matches 7 bases. J lost 6 bases, V lost 3 bases, and 10 bases had no gene match. This CDR3 is 15 amino acids long. Germline CDR1 and CDR2: SGHRS and YFSETQ. The CDR3 DNA reads TGCGCCAGCAGCTCGGCCCTGGACAGGAGCGATACGCAGTATTTT. It specifies CASSSALDRSDTQYF.

This clone was seen more than once but under ten times. The V call is TRBV2, the J call TRBJ1-2; weak D call: TRBD1 (5 bases). CDR3 length equals 17 residues. Between the trimmed V and J ends, which lost 7 bases and 4 bases, there was a span of 25 bases. Germline loops: CDR1 SNHLY, CDR2 FYNNEI. In DNA form, the CDR3 reads TGTGCCAGCACCCCGGATGGCGACAGCTCTGTGGGCTATGGCTACACCTTC. It codes for CASTPDGDSSVGYGYTF.

A few counts support this clone. This chain connects TRBV7-3 to TRBJ1-2, with 8 positions matching TRBD1. Germline CDR1 is SGHTA and CDR2 is FQGTGA. With V trimmed by 3 bases and J by 8 bases, 5 bases remained unmatched. The CDR3 has 13 amino acids. The CDR3 loop is CASSFGQGQGYTF. The DNA of the CDR3 is TGTGCCAGCAGCTTCGGACAGGGCCAAGGCTACACCTTC.

The chain couples TRBV4-3 to TRBJ2-7; tentatively, D is TRBD1 (5 bases). CDR3 length: 12 residues. CDR1 LGHNA and CDR2 YSLEER come from the germline V gene. V shed 1 base and J shed 7 bases, with 8 bases lying between them. The CDR3 DNA is TGCGCCAGCAGCCAAGTAGCAGGGGAGCAGTACTTC. It is translated as CASSQVAGEQYF.

V usage is TRBV4-1 and J usage is TRBJ2-3; D gene unclear. This CDR3 contains 13 residues. V dropped 0 bases and J dropped 4 bases, with 5 bases sitting between them. The germline V gene encodes CDR1 MGHRA and CDR2 YSYEKL. This CDR3 is CASSQEGPDTQYF. The CDR3 bases are TGCGCCAGCAGCCAAGAGGGCCCAGATACGCAGTATTTT.

The rearrangement joins TRBV3-1 (or the pseudogene TRBV3-2) to TRBJ2-5, with 9 bases that match TRBD2. The germline CDR1 and CDR2 sequences are LGHDT and YNNKEL (reference sequence). The CDR3 runs 15 residues. Trimming removed 4 bases from V and 2 bases from J; junction bases left unmatched: 5. The CDR3 is CASSPRLAVQETQYF. CDR3 bases: TGTGCCAGCAGCCCAAGACTAGCGGTACAAGAGACCCAGTACTTC.

This chain links TRBV5-1 with TRBJ2-3; TRBD2 matches at 10 bases. CDR1 and CDR2 (germline): SGHRS, YFSETQ. V was clipped by 5 bases and J by 1 base; unmatched bases: 1. The CDR3 loop spans 14 amino acids. In DNA form, the CDR3 reads TGCGCCAGCAGTACTAGCGGGGGCACAGATACGCAGTATTTT. Amino acid sequence: CASSTSGGTDTQYF.

The CDR3 DNA follows: TGCAGCGTTGTTCCCCTGGCAGGACTACTAGGTTTAGGAACCTACAATGAGCAGTTCTTC. Its protein product is CSVVPLAGLLGLGTYNEQFF. The chain uses TRBV29-1 and TRBJ2-1; D is possibly TRBD2 (6 bases). The germline V and J ends were trimmed by 4 bases and 2 bases, with 30 bases remaining between them. Germline V gene data show CDR1 as SQVTM and CDR2 as ANQGSEA. The CDR3 is 20 residues long.

The chain links TRBV18 to TRBJ2-1; 12 bases are a match to TRBD2. Trimming at V came to 5 bases and at J to 9 bases, leaving 8 bases not matched to a gene. CDR3 length equals 15 residues. Germline V gene sequence: CDR1 KGHSH, CDR2 LQKENI. CDR3 protein: CASSFTGLAGVEQFF. Written as DNA, the CDR3 is TGTGCCAGCTCATTCACGGGACTAGCGGGCGTTGAGCAGTTCTTC.

J is TRBJ1-3 and V is TRBV6-1, with D possibly matching TRBD1 (6 bases). The V gene lost 1 base and the J gene lost 4 bases, with 11 bases spanning the gap. This CDR3 is 15 amino acids long. CDR1 and CDR2 (germline): MNHNS, SASEGT. Written as DNA, the CDR3 is TGTGCCAGCAGTGAAGGCAGGGGCATAGGAAACACCATATATTTT. Its protein is CASSEGRGIGNTIYF.

This clone came up once. The chain employs TRBV2 and TRBJ2-3; TRBD2 matches 8 bases. This CDR3 is 19 amino acids long. The germline V gene has CDR1 SNHLY and CDR2 FYNNEI. V was clipped by 4 bases and J by 0 bases; unmatched bases: 15. The DNA of the CDR3 is TGTGCCAGCAGTGTTCTCTGGGCGGGGGGAATCTCTAGCACAGATACGCAGTATTTT. The encoded protein is CASSVLWAGGISSTDTQYF.

V gene TRBV10-3 combines with J gene TRBJ1-2; D unclear. The germline V gene encodes CDR1 ENHRY and CDR2 SYGVKD. V gave up 0 bases and J gave up 3 bases, with 8 bases separating them. This CDR3 is built from 14 residues. The CDR3 sequence is CAISESSDYYGYTF. CDR3 nucleotide sequence: TGTGCCATCAGTGAGTCGTCGGACTACTATGGCTACACCTTC.

This chain connects TRBV5-1 to TRBJ2-3; no reliable D call. Trimming took 0 bases from V and 0 from J, leaving 11 bases between them. The CDR3 extends over 16 amino acids. The germline V gene encodes CDR1 SGHRS and CDR2 YFSETQ. The CDR3 sequence is CASSLDSRPSTDTQYF. In DNA form, the CDR3 reads TGCGCCAGCAGCTTGGACTCGCGGCCAAGCACAGATACGCAGTATTTT.

This clone was detected only once. The CDR3, as DNA: TGCGCCAGCAGCTGGACAGTGAACACTGAAGCTTTCTTT. This translates into CASSWTVNTEAFF. V usage is TRBV5-1 and J usage is TRBJ1-1, with a tentative D call TRBD1 (6 bases). CDR1 is SGHRS, CDR2 YFSETQ, per germline. CDR3 size: 13 residues. Deletions cut 3 bases from V and 0 bases from J, with 6 bases between.

This clone appeared a single time. The V gene is TRBV19, the J gene TRBJ1-1, with D uncertain. The V end was cut by 1 base, the J end by 1 base, with 10 bases between. This CDR3 contains 15 residues. Germline lookup yields CDR1 LNHDA and CDR2 SQIVND (reference sequence). CDR3 sequence (DNA): TGTGCCAGTAGTATAGGGGCAGTTCAGAACACTGAAGCTTTCTTT. It yields the protein CASSIGAVQNTEAFF.

The gene calls are TRBV11-2 and TRBJ2-7; D gene ambiguous. V shed 5 bases and J shed 1 base, with 12 bases lying between them. Germline V gives CDR1 SGHAT, CDR2 FQNNGV. The CDR3 length is 14 residues. CDR3 region: CASSPTRQSYEQYF. DNA for the CDR3: TGTGCCAGCAGCCCGACCCGACAATCCTACGAGCAGTACTTC.

CDR3 nucleotide sequence: TGTGCCAGCAGTCAGGGACTAGCGGGAGGGGATACGCAGTATTTT. Translating gives CASSQGLAGGDTQYF. The chain carries TRBV28 and TRBJ2-3, with TRBD2 matching over 16 bases. Per the germline V gene, CDR1 is MDHEN and CDR2 is SYDVKM. CDR3 length equals 15 residues. J lost 6 bases, V lost 5 bases, and 2 bases had no gene match.